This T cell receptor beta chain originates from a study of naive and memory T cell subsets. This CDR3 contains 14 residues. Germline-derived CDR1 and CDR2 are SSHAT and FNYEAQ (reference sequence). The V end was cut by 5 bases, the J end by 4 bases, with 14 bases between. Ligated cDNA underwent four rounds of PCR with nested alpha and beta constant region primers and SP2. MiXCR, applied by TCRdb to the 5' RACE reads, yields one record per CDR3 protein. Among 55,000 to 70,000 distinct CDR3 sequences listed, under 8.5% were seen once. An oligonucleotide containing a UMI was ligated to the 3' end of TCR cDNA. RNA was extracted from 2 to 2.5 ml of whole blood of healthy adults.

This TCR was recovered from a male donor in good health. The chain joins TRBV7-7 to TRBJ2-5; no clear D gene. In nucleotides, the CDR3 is TGTGCCAGCAGCCCCAAAGGTGCGCGAGAGACCCAGTACTTC. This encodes CASSPKGARETQYF.